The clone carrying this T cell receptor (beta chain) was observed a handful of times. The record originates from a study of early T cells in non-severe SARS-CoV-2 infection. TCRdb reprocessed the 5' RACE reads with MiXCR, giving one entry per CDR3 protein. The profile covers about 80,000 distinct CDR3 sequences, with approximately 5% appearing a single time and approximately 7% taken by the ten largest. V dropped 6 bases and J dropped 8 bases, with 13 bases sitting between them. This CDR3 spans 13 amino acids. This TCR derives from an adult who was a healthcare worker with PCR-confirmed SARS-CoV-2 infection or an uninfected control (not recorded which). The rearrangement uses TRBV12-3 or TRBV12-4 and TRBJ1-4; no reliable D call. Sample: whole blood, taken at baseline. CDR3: CASSYAPGEKLFF. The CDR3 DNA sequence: TGTGCCAGCAGCTATGCTCCCGGAGAAAAACTGTTTTTT.